The 17 T cell receptor beta chains below were found in one sample sequenced in a study of OX40 agonist ivuxolimab in advanced cancers. The repertoire was sequenced with immunoSEQ multiplex PCR; TCRdb's copy has only in-frame clones and lacks some. The sample shows 65,000 to 85,000 clones, about 87% of them seen only once. The source material was CD4+ or CD8+ T cells sorted from blood, sampled in a trial of the OX40 agonist ivuxolimab. These receptors came from an adult with an advanced solid tumor such as melanoma, head and neck, liver or kidney cancer.

The chain joins TRBV19 to TRBJ2-1, with 9 bases fitting TRBD2. V lost 4 bases, J lost 1 base, and 2 bases stayed unmatched. Per germline, CDR1 LNHDA and CDR2 SQIVND (reference sequence). The length of the CDR3 is 15 residues. CDR3 nucleotide sequence: TGTGCCAGTAGTACCGGACTAGCGTCCTACAATGAGCAGTTCTTC. It yields the protein CASSTGLASYNEQFF.

V gene TRBV5-1 combines with J gene TRBJ2-2, with a possible D match to TRBD2 (5 bases). From germline, CDR1 is SGHRS and CDR2 YFSETQ. The CDR3 covers 15 residues. The V and J ends lost 2 bases and 7 bases respectively, with 15 bases between them. The CDR3 nucleotides are TGCGCCAGCAGCTTCAGCCGGGGAGCTATCGGGGAGCTGTTTTTT. Protein product: CASSFSRGAIGELFF.

The chain couples TRBV28 to TRBJ2-1; 14 positions agree with TRBD2. The CDR3 contains 16 residues. Looked up from germline, CDR1 is MDHEN and CDR2 is SYDVKM. Germline trimming cut 4 bases from V and 10 bases from J; bases unmatched to any gene: 9. The chain's CDR3 is CASSSPGTSGGKEQFF. In DNA, the CDR3 is TGTGCCAGCAGTTCACCCGGGACTAGCGGGGGAAAAGAGCAGTTCTTC.

The chain joins TRBV2 to TRBJ2-1; D unresolved. CDR3 length: 14 residues. Between the trimmed V and J ends, which lost 3 bases and 10 bases, there was a span of 16 bases. The germline CDR1 and CDR2 sequences are SNHLY and FYNNEI. The CDR3 region has the DNA TGTGCCAGCAGTGATGGTGCAATCGCAGGCGAGCAGTTCTTC. Its translation is CASSDGAIAGEQFF. The whole variable domain, remainder taken from reference TRBV2 and TRBJ2-1, is EPEVTQTPSHQVTQMGQEVILRCVPISNHLYFYWYRQILGQKVEFLVSFYNNEISEKSEIFDDQFSVERPDGSNFTLKIRSTKLEDSAMYFCASSDGAIAGEQFFGPGTRLTVL.

The chain has TRBV5-1 and TRBJ2-1, with unresolved D. CDR1 is SGHRS, CDR2 YFSETQ, per germline. The CDR3 is made up of 13 amino acids. Trimming took off 4 bases at V and 4 bases at J, with 9 bases between the two ends. The CDR3 sequence is CASSDLQYNEQFF. The CDR3 bases are TGCGCCAGCAGCGATCTTCAGTACAATGAGCAGTTCTTC. Full variable domain (missing parts from reference TRBV5-1 and TRBJ2-1): KAGVTQTPRYLIKTRGQQVTLSCSPISGHRSVSWYQQTPGQGLQFLFEYFSETQRNKGNFPGRFSGRQFSNSRSEMNVSTLELGDSALYLCASSDLQYNEQFFGPGTRLTVL.

This sequence joins TRBV27 and TRBJ2-1, with D unresolved. In germline, CDR1 is MNHEY, CDR2 SMNVEV (reference sequence). The CDR3 is 12 amino acids. V shed 7 bases and J shed 6 bases, with 10 bases lying between them. Here the CDR3 DNA reads TGTGCCAGCAAGGACCGTAGCAATGAGCAGTTCTTC. Its protein product is CASKDRSNEQFF.

CDR3 region: CASSLAQELRTQYF. The CDR3 DNA is TGTGCCAGCAGCTTGGCGCAGGAGCTTAGGACCCAGTACTTC. V is TRBV5-6 and J is TRBJ2-5; D is uncertain. V gave up 0 bases and J gave up 7 bases, with 13 bases separating them. Germline V gives CDR1 SGHDT, CDR2 YYEEEE. This CDR3 is built from 14 residues. Filled out from reference TRBV5-6 and TRBJ2-5, the complete variable domain reads DAGVTQSPTHLIKTRGQQVTLRCSPKSGHDTVSWYQQALGQGPQFIFQYYEEEERQRGNFPDRFSGHQFPNYSSELNVNALLLGDSALYLCASSLAQELRTQYFGPGTRLLVL.

The V gene is TRBV6-5, the J gene TRBJ1-6; D is uncertain. The CDR3 contains 15 residues. Germline CDR1 reads MNHEY; CDR2 reads SVGAGI. Trimming removed 6 bases at V and 5 bases at J, with 14 bases between. CDR3 bases: TGTGCCAGCAGCGACGGAATCGTAAATAATTCACCCCTCCACTTT. Amino acids: CASSDGIVNNSPLHF.

The V call is TRBV6-6, the J call TRBJ1-1; no definite D call. Trimming left V 0 bases short and J 10 bases short, with 18 bases between. Germline V gives CDR1 MNHNY, CDR2 SVGAGI (reference sequence). The CDR3 contains 15 residues. This CDR3 reads CASSYSPPPTKTAFF. Written as DNA, the CDR3 is TGTGCCAGCAGTTACTCTCCCCCACCGACAAAGACAGCTTTCTTT.

This clone was found once. The chain is built from TRBV27 and TRBJ1-2; TRBD1 is a possible D gene (5 bases). The germline CDR1 and CDR2 sequences are MNHEY and SMNVEV (reference sequence). With 5 bases removed from V and 5 bases from J, the gap between germline ends came to 15 bases. The CDR3 sequence is 14 residues long. The CDR3 loop reads CASSPTGPGYGYTF. CDR3 coding DNA: TGTGCCAGCAGTCCAACAGGCCCAGGGTATGGCTACACCTTC.

The V call is TRBV27, the J call TRBJ1-6, with 7 bases aligning to TRBD1. Trimming at V came to 6 bases and at J to 0 bases, leaving 11 bases not matched to a gene. CDR3 length equals 18 residues. Germline loops: CDR1 MNHEY, CDR2 SMNVEV (reference sequence). CDR3 sequence reads: CASSSRTGASSYNSPLHF. For the CDR3, the DNA is TGTGCCAGCAGCTCTAGGACAGGCGCGAGCTCCTATAATTCACCCCTCCACTTT.

The rearrangement uses TRBV5-6 and TRBJ2-5; 7 bases align to TRBD1. CDR3 size: 15 residues. Germline lookup yields CDR1 SGHDT and CDR2 YYEEEE. V lost 2 bases, J lost 0 bases, and 4 bases stayed unmatched. The CDR3 region has the DNA TGTGCCAGCAGCTTTCCGGGACAGTACCAAGAGACCCAGTACTTC. Translating it yields CASSFPGQYQETQYF.

The V call is TRBV27, the J call TRBJ2-3; a possible D gene is TRBD1 (7 bases). V gave up 3 bases and J gave up 10 bases, with 35 bases separating them. CDR3 length equals 20 residues. Germline lookup yields CDR1 MNHEY and CDR2 SMNVEV (reference sequence). CDR3: CASSFFPYNPDRDSRHAQYF. The CDR3 coding sequence is TGTGCCAGCAGTTTCTTTCCGTACAACCCCGACAGGGACTCCCGCCATGCGCAGTATTTT.

The V and J genes are TRBV5-5 and TRBJ1-4; D is uncertain. This CDR3 contains 14 residues. In germline, CDR1 is SGHKS, CDR2 YYEKEE (reference sequence). Trimming left V 0 bases short and J 5 bases short, with 8 bases between. The CDR3 region has the DNA TGTGCCAGCAGCTTGGGGATTGGGAATGAAAAACTGTTTTTT. This translates into CASSLGIGNEKLFF.

Written as DNA, the CDR3 is TGTGCCAGCTCACCGAGCGGGAGAGAACGTGATACGCAGTATTTT. Translating it yields CASSPSGRERDTQYF. The genes are TRBV18 and TRBJ2-3; TRBD2 aligns across 8 bases. The CDR3 spans 15 residues. The germline gives CDR1 KGHSH, CDR2 LQKENI. V shed 3 bases, J shed 6 bases, and the junction held 8 bases outside the gene matches.

The chain carries TRBV14 and TRBJ1-4, with D unclear. Deletions cut 2 bases from V and 1 base from J, with 5 bases between. The CDR3 extends over 14 amino acids. The germline CDR1 and CDR2 sequences are SGHDN and FVKESK. In nucleotides, the CDR3 is TGTGCCAGCAGCCAATTTCGAACTAATGAAAAACTGTTTTTT. Amino acids: CASSQFRTNEKLFF.

V usage is TRBV14 and J usage is TRBJ2-5; D tentatively fits TRBD1 or TRBD2 (6 bases each). This CDR3 spans 14 amino acids. CDR1 is SGHDN, CDR2 FVKESK, per germline. Trimming pared 2 bases from V and 4 bases from J, leaving 11 bases between. The CDR3 loop reads CASSQPRGRETQYF. As DNA, the CDR3 is TGTGCCAGCAGCCAACCTCGGGGGCGAGAGACCCAGTACTTC.